Listed here are 23 T cell receptor beta chains from one sample, sequenced in a study of shared clonotypes between healthy human individuals. Naive CD8 populations comprised CD45RO-negative cells positively selected for CCR7, excluding terminally differentiated effector memory CD45RA+ cells. Profiled with immunoSEQ multiplex PCR; TCRdb holds only in-frame clones, not every one. Of roughly 1,800,000 clones listed, about 95% were seen once; the top ten hold roughly 1%. Sample: naive CD8+ T cells sorted from blood. These TCRs come from a man aged 18 to 29 in good health.

The J gene is TRBJ2-7, the V gene TRBV28, with D perhaps being TRBD1 or TRBD2 (6 bases each). The CDR3 has 12 amino acids. Trimming shortened V by 6 bases and J by 2 bases, and 8 bases separated the two germline ends. In germline, CDR1 is MDHEN, CDR2 SYDVKM. The CDR3 DNA follows: TGTGCCAGCAGAAGGGGGGCCTACGAGCAGTACTTC. Its protein product is CASRRGAYEQYF.

CDR3 in DNA: TGTGCCAGCAGTGACCAGGGGGTTTCACCCCTCCACTTT. Translating gives CASSDQGVSPLHF. J is TRBJ1-6 and V is TRBV2; 7 bases are shared with TRBD1. V dropped 3 bases and J dropped 9; count of bases not matched to a gene: 2. The CDR3 consists of 13 residues. CDR1 is SNHLY and CDR2 is FYNNEI in the germline V gene.

This chain links TRBV7-8 with TRBJ1-2, with unresolved D. The CDR3 totals 11 residues. The germline V gene has CDR1 SGHVS and CDR2 FQNEAQ. Trimming stripped 5 bases from V and 8 bases from J, with 9 bases between. CDR3 amino acids: CASSPGSGYTF. Here the CDR3 DNA reads TGTGCCAGCAGCCCCGGGTCCGGCTACACCTTC. The full variable domain, its missing parts supplied by reference TRBV7-8 and TRBJ1-2, is GAGVSQSPRYKVAKRGQDVALRCDPISGHVSLFWYQQALGQGPEFLTYFQNEAQLDKSGLPSDRFFAERPEGSVSTLKIQRTQQEDSAVYLCASSPGSGYTFGSGTRLTVV.

This clone is a singleton in its sample. The chain recombines TRBV7-9 with TRBJ2-7, with no clear D. The CDR3 has 15 residues. CDR1 is SEHNR, CDR2 FQNEAQ, per germline (reference sequence). Trimming pared 5 bases from V and 5 bases from J, leaving 19 bases between. The CDR3 reads CASSPNSLRSNEQYF. CDR3 sequence (DNA): TGTGCCAGCAGCCCCAACAGTCTCCGGTCCAACGAGCAGTACTTC.

The chain uses TRBV6-1 and TRBJ2-1; 7 bases map to TRBD1. V gave up 4 bases and J gave up 9 bases; unmatched junction bases: 12. CDR1 and CDR2 (germline): MNHNS, SASEGT. This CDR3 has 15 amino acids. The CDR3 coding sequence is TGTGCCAGCAGTGCCAGGACAGGCGGCGAGTCTGAGCAGTTCTTC. This translates into CASSARTGGESEQFF.

CDR3 amino acids: CASSYRGNEQYF. In DNA form, the CDR3 reads TGTGCCAGTAGTTACAGGGGGAACGAGCAGTACTTC. The chain recombines TRBV19 with TRBJ2-7; 8 positions match TRBD1. The CDR3 runs to 12 residues. V gave up 5 bases and J gave up 5 bases; unmatched junction bases: 2. Germline V lookup: CDR1 LNHDA, CDR2 SQIVND (reference sequence). Complete variable domain (other parts from reference TRBV19 and TRBJ2-7): DGGITQSPKYLFRKEGQNVTLSCEQNLNHDAMYWYRQDPGQGLRLIYYSQIVNDFQKGDIAEGYSVSREKKESFPLTVTSAQKNPTAFYLCASSYRGNEQYFGPGTRLTVT.

The chain joins TRBV10-3 to TRBJ2-3, with D perhaps TRBD1 or TRBD2 (5 bases each). The CDR3 extends over 12 amino acids. V was trimmed by 3 bases and J by 10 bases, leaving 11 bases between them. Per the germline V gene, CDR1 is ENHRY and CDR2 is SYGVKD. The CDR3 loop reads CAISDWDGPQYF. The CDR3 DNA is TGTGCCATCAGTGACTGGGACGGTCCGCAGTATTTT.

This clone has only one observation. The DNA for the CDR3 is TGTGCCAGTAGTGCCGGGACAGGGGTGGCAGATACGCAGTATTTT. It yields the protein CASSAGTGVADTQYF. V is TRBV19 and J is TRBJ2-3; TRBD1 matches at 10 bases. The germline V gene has CDR1 LNHDA and CDR2 SQIVND (reference sequence). Germline trimming cut 5 bases from V and 4 bases from J; bases unmatched to any gene: 6. CDR3 length equals 15 residues.

Concerning this clone itself: Sequence at one end of the junction differs from germline and may be a read error. V gene TRBV6-1 combines with J gene TRBJ1-2; 8 bases are shared with TRBD1. This CDR3 has 15 residues. The germline V gene encodes CDR1 MNHNS and CDR2 SASEGT. The CDR3, as DNA: TGTGCCAGCATCGACCGGGACAGGTATCGGAGAGGCTACGCCTTC. This encodes CASIDRDRYRRGYAF.

The chain is built from TRBV10-3 and TRBJ2-3, with TRBD2 matching 11 bases. This CDR3 region has 17 residues. V lost 3 bases, J lost 0 bases, and 5 bases stayed unmatched. Germline V gene sequence: CDR1 ENHRY, CDR2 SYGVKD. The CDR3 sequence: CAISESGLAASTDTQYF. The CDR3 DNA reads TGTGCCATCAGTGAATCGGGACTAGCGGCTAGCACAGATACGCAGTATTTT.

The chain has TRBV15 and TRBJ1-3; no definite D call. This CDR3 comprises 13 residues. Germline V gene sequence: CDR1 LNHNV, CDR2 YYDKDF (reference sequence). The V end was cut by 6 bases, the J end by 8 bases, with 14 bases between. The CDR3 is CATSAGSGDTIYF. The CDR3 coding sequence is TGTGCCACCAGTGCAGGTAGTGGGGACACCATATATTTT. The full variable domain, in which reference TRBV15 and TRBJ1-3 provide the parts outside the CDR3, is DAMVIQNPRYQVTQFGKPVTLSCSQTLNHNVMYWYQQKSSQAPKLLFHYYDKDFNNEADTPDNFQSRRPNTSFCFLDIRSPGLGDTAMYLCATSAGSGDTIYFGEGSWLTVV.

This rearrangement joins TRBV6-1 to TRBJ2-3; D gene unclear. In germline, CDR1 is MNHNS, CDR2 SASEGT. The V gene lost 6 bases and the J gene lost 0 bases, with 4 bases spanning the gap. The CDR3 covers 12 residues. CDR3 nucleotide sequence: TGTGCCAGCAGGGGAAGCACAGATACGCAGTATTTT. The encoded protein is CASRGSTDTQYF.

The chain uses TRBV10-2 and TRBJ1-1; tentatively, D is TRBD1 (5 bases). V lost 3 bases, J lost 4 bases, and 12 bases lay in between. The CDR3 is 14 amino acids. CDR1 is WSHSY and CDR2 is SAAADI in the germline V gene. The CDR3 sequence: CASSDHSGGTEAFF. DNA of the CDR3: TGCGCCAGCAGTGATCATTCGGGGGGCACTGAAGCTTTCTTT.

The chain couples TRBV19 to TRBJ2-1, with 7 bases that match TRBD2. The junction had 8 bases not matched to a gene; V was cut back by 0 bases and J by 3 bases. CDR1 and CDR2 (germline): LNHDA, SQIVND (reference sequence). The CDR3 length is 17 residues. The CDR3 nucleotides read TGTGCCAGTAGTATAGAGATGGCTAGCGGATTCTACAATGAGCAGTTCTTC. Encoded protein: CASSIEMASGFYNEQFF.

Worth noting for this clone: Other DNA sequences in this specimen translate into the identical CDR3. This sequence joins TRBV15 and TRBJ1-5; D ambiguous. The germline CDR1 and CDR2 sequences are LNHNV and YYDKDF (reference sequence). The CDR3 consists of 14 residues. V was trimmed by 0 bases and J by 4 bases, leaving 7 bases between them. DNA of the CDR3: TGTGCCACCAGCAGAGATTTAGGTAATCAGCCCCAGCATTTT. It specifies CATSRDLGNQPQHF. Looking up the rest from reference TRBV15 and TRBJ1-5 gives the full variable domain: DAMVIQNPRYQVTQFGKPVTLSCSQTLNHNVMYWYQQKSSQAPKLLFHYYDKDFNNEADTPDNFQSRRPNTSFCFLDIRSPGLGDTAMYLCATSRDLGNQPQHFGDGTRLSIL.

This chain links TRBV2 with TRBJ2-1; D possibly matches TRBD1 or TRBD2 (5 bases each). CDR1 SNHLY and CDR2 FYNNEI come from the germline V gene. Deletions cut 7 bases from V and 2 bases from J, with 15 bases between. There are 15 residues in the CDR3. The CDR3: CASIGTELAYNEQFF. In DNA, the CDR3 is TGTGCCAGCATTGGGACGGAGTTGGCCTACAATGAGCAGTTCTTC.

The chain has TRBV25-1 and TRBJ1-1, with D perhaps matching TRBD1 (5 bases). The CDR3 is 14 residues long. Germline values: CDR1 MGHDK, CDR2 SYGVNS. The V end was cut by 4 bases, the J end by 1 base, with 10 bases between. CDR3 amino acids: CASSGVDRNTEAFF. The DNA of the CDR3 is TGTGCCAGCAGTGGGGTAGACAGGAACACTGAAGCTTTCTTT.

Comments on this clone: This same CDR3 is encoded by further DNA sequences in the sample. The chain combines TRBV4-1 with TRBJ2-7; possible D gene TRBD2, 6 bases. CDR3 length equals 13 residues. The germline V gene has CDR1 MGHRA and CDR2 YSYEKL. Between the trimmed V and J ends, which lost 0 bases and 6 bases, there was a span of 9 bases. For the CDR3, the DNA is TGCGCCAGCAGCCAAGAGGGACTTGGCGAGCAGTACTTC. Protein product: CASSQEGLGEQYF.

In regard to this clone: Distinct nucleotide sequences in the sample also encode this CDR3. The V and J genes are TRBV5-1 and TRBJ1-2, with D unresolved. Germline V lookup: CDR1 SGHRS, CDR2 YFSETQ. Trimming cost V 0 bases and J 2 bases, with 5 bases left between them. CDR3 length: 13 amino acids. The CDR3 region is CASSLGVNYGYTF. DNA of the CDR3: TGCGCCAGCAGCTTGGGGGTGAACTATGGCTACACCTTC.

This clone turned up a few times. In the same sample, other DNA sequences code for this CDR3. This chain uses TRBV9 with TRBJ2-2, with D perhaps TRBD2 (6 bases). CDR1 and CDR2 (germline): SGDLS, YYNGEE. This CDR3 comprises 15 residues. Trimming removed 2 bases at V and 0 bases at J, with 8 bases between. The CDR3 DNA reads as TGTGCCAGCAGCGTGGGACTGGCGAACACCGGGGAGCTGTTTTTT. This encodes CASSVGLANTGELFF.

The chain employs TRBV7-2 and TRBJ2-3; 14 bases agree with TRBD2. This CDR3 is 17 amino acids long. Trimming took 4 bases from V and 3 from J; bases not matched to a gene: 6. Per germline, CDR1 SGHTA and CDR2 FQGNSA. As DNA, the CDR3 is TGTGCCAGCAGCTGGGGACTAGCGGGAGTCAAGACAGATACGCAGTATTTT. As protein: CASSWGLAGVKTDTQYF.

This rearrangement joins TRBV6-5 to TRBJ1-1; TRBD1 is a possible D gene (6 bases). V was cut by 8 bases and J by 6 bases, with 16 bases left in between. The CDR3 consists of 13 residues. Germline assignment: CDR1 MNHEY and CDR2 SVGAGI. This chain's CDR3 is CASGKGGGSEAFF. In nucleotides, the CDR3 is TGTGCCAGCGGAAAAGGGGGGGGGTCTGAAGCTTTCTTT.

The J gene is TRBJ1-3, the V gene TRBV29-1, with TRBD1 as a possible D gene (5 bases). CDR3 size: 13 residues. The V end lost 1 base, the J end lost 4 bases, and 8 bases lay between the germline ends. Germline V gene sequence: CDR1 SQVTM, CDR2 ANQGSEA. The CDR3 DNA reads as TGCAGCGTTGAAGGGGGGTTCGGAAACACCATATATTTT. It is translated as CSVEGGFGNTIYF.